These 15 T cell receptor beta chains came from one sample sequenced in a study of blood T cell repertoires in COVID-19. TCRdb keeps only in-frame clones here, not all; method: immunoSEQ multiplex PCR. The sample contains more than 100,000 clones, approximately 89% of which appear only once. The sample comprised peripheral blood. These receptors were obtained from a woman at least 80 years old in a cohort sampled during active COVID-19.

The rearrangement uses TRBV27 and TRBJ2-2; 7 bases match TRBD2. Per the germline V gene, CDR1 is MNHEY and CDR2 is SMNVEV (reference sequence). This CDR3 contains 15 residues. Unmatched junction bases numbered 9, after V lost 3 bases and J lost 8 bases. The CDR3 bases are TGTGCCAGCAGTTTTGGAACGGGAGGACGGGGGGAGCTGTTTTTT. This translates into CASSFGTGGRGELFF.

The V and J genes are TRBV30 and TRBJ1-3, with D hard to call. V was trimmed by 4 bases and J by 0 bases, leaving 10 bases between them. The CDR3 runs 14 residues. In germline, CDR1 is GTSNPN, CDR2 SVGIG (reference sequence). The CDR3 nucleotides are TGTGCCTGGACCGAGGGCAACTCTGGAAACACCATATATTTT. Amino acids: CAWTEGNSGNTIYF. The entire variable domain, with the rest obtained from reference TRBV30 and TRBJ1-3, is as follows: SQTIHQWPATLVQPVGSPLSLECTVEGTSNPNLYWYRQAAGRGLQLLFYSVGIGQISSEVPQNLSASRPQDRQFILSSKKLLLSDSGFYLCAWTEGNSGNTIYFGEGSWLTVV.

The rearrangement joins TRBV7-2 to TRBJ2-1; TRBD2 agrees at 14 bases. The ends lost 5 bases at V and 8 bases at J; junction bases unmatched: 2. CDR1 and CDR2 (germline): SGHTA, FQGNSA. This CDR3 spans 14 amino acids. In DNA, the CDR3 is TGTGCCAGCAGCGGGACTAGCGGGAGCCATGAGCAGTTCTTC. Translated: CASSGTSGSHEQFF.

The chain recombines TRBV18 with TRBJ2-1; 8 nucleotides match TRBD2. Unmatched junction bases numbered 10, after V lost 4 bases and J lost 8 bases. The CDR3 runs to 15 residues. The germline gives CDR1 KGHSH, CDR2 LQKENI. The CDR3 DNA reads TGTGCCAGCTCACGGACGGGGGGGAGGAACGATGAGCAGTTCTTC. Its translation is CASSRTGGRNDEQFF.

The chain uses TRBV20-1 and TRBJ2-7; TRBD1 aligns across 10 bases. CDR3 size: 14 residues. After removal of 3 bases from V and 3 bases from J, the junction contained 5 bases not matched to a gene. The germline V gene encodes CDR1 DFQATT and CDR2 SNEGSKA (reference sequence). The CDR3 DNA sequence: TGCAGTGCTAGTGGGGACAGGGGAAACTACGAGCAGTACTTC. This encodes CSASGDRGNYEQYF.

This sequence joins TRBV28 and TRBJ2-7; D possibly corresponds to TRBD2 (6 bases). V was trimmed by 6 bases and J by 9 bases, leaving 21 bases between them. The CDR3 covers 14 residues. The germline CDR1 and CDR2 sequences are MDHEN and SYDVKM. The CDR3 loop reads CASRGREIASGQYF. DNA of the CDR3: TGTGCCAGCAGGGGCCGGGAGATTGCGTCTGGGCAGTACTTC.

The rearrangement joins TRBV18 to TRBJ2-1; D gene ambiguous. The CDR3 consists of 12 residues. Germline V gives CDR1 KGHSH, CDR2 LQKENI. V was pared by 2 bases and J by 10 bases, with 9 bases between. CDR3 nucleotides: TGTGCCAGCTCACCAGAGGAATACGAGCAGTTCTTC. Protein: CASSPEEYEQFF.

The chain employs TRBV5-4 and TRBJ2-1, with 9 nucleotides matching TRBD1. This CDR3 spans 19 amino acids. Trimming took 3 bases from V and 5 from J; bases not matched to a gene: 18. The germline gives CDR1 SGHNT, CDR2 YYREEE (reference sequence). CDR3 sequence reads: CASSSTGTGFDRSNNEQFF. CDR3 nucleotides: TGTGCCAGCAGCTCGACGGGGACAGGGTTTGATAGGAGCAACAATGAGCAGTTCTTC.

V and J are TRBV3-1 (or the pseudogene TRBV3-2) and TRBJ2-3; TRBD2 might be the D (6 bases). The CDR3 has 14 amino acids. The V gene lost 4 bases and the J gene lost 0 bases, with 8 bases spanning the gap. CDR1 LGHDT and CDR2 YNNKEL come from the germline V gene (reference sequence). In DNA form, the CDR3 reads TGTGCCAGCAGCCTAGGACTAAGCACAGATACGCAGTATTTT. Its translation: CASSLGLSTDTQYF.

V usage is TRBV5-1 and J usage is TRBJ1-4; TRBD1 matches 7 bases. The V gene end was trimmed by 7 bases and the J gene end by 7 bases; junction bases not matched to a gene: 13. The CDR3 runs 15 residues. The germline CDR1 and CDR2 sequences are SGHRS and YFSETQ. CDR3 residues: CASQGTGQLSEKLFF. The CDR3 nucleotides are TGCGCCAGCCAAGGGACGGGACAGTTGAGTGAAAAACTGTTTTTT.

This chain links TRBV7-9 with TRBJ1-2; 8 bases match TRBD1. Germline values: CDR1 SEHNR, CDR2 FQNEAQ (reference sequence). This CDR3 region has 14 residues. Germline trimming cut 3 bases from V and 8 bases from J; bases unmatched to any gene: 8. The CDR3 here is CASSFSQGARGYTF. CDR3 in DNA: TGTGCCAGCAGCTTTTCTCAGGGGGCGCGGGGCTACACCTTC.

V gene TRBV27 combines with J gene TRBJ2-7; D call uncertain. This CDR3 contains 12 residues. Looked up from germline, CDR1 is MNHEY and CDR2 is SMNVEV (reference sequence). V gave up 6 bases and J gave up 3 bases, with 9 bases separating them. CDR3 sequence (DNA): TGTGCCAGCAGAAATACTTTCTACGAGCAGTACTTC. Translation: CASRNTFYEQYF.

J is TRBJ2-7 and V is TRBV7-2, with 13 bases fitting TRBD2. Trimming removed 4 bases from V and 2 bases from J; junction bases left unmatched: 5. Germline CDR1 SGHTA, CDR2 FQGNSA. The CDR3 has 16 amino acids. The CDR3 here is CASSSQLAGGAYEQYF. The CDR3 DNA follows: TGTGCCAGCAGCTCCCAACTAGCGGGGGGGGCCTACGAGCAGTACTTC.

The chain carries TRBV14 and TRBJ2-6; 7 positions agree with TRBD1. The CDR3 has 15 amino acids. Trimming removed 2 bases from V and 2 bases from J; junction bases left unmatched: 0. Germline V gene lookup returns CDR1 SGHDN and CDR2 FVKESK. The CDR3 spells CASSQQGAGANVLTF. Written as DNA, the CDR3 is TGTGCCAGCAGCCAACAGGGGGCTGGGGCCAACGTCCTGACTTTC.

The V gene is TRBV18, the J gene TRBJ2-3; 8 nucleotides agree with TRBD1. Losses at the gene ends were 3 bases for V and 1 base for J; bases not matched to a gene: 6. Germline CDR1 and CDR2: KGHSH and LQKENI. There are 16 residues in the CDR3. The CDR3 nucleotides read TGTGCCAGCTCACCTGCAGGGGGCGCTGGCACAGATACGCAGTATTTT. Translation gives CASSPAGGAGTDTQYF.